This TCR beta chain was observed in a study of cytomegalovirus exposure and HLA in healthy donors. Study results and caveats: Listed as cytomegalovirus-associated were approximately 160 TCR beta chains.

Sequencing used immunoSEQ multiplex PCR; TCRdb keeps in-frame clones, though not all of them. The sample records 300,000 to 450,000 clones, roughly 88% being singletons. This clone was seen a few times. Antigen unknown. The germline V gene encodes CDR1 MDHEN and CDR2 SYDVKM. This CDR3 contains 11 residues. Trimming pared 2 bases from V and 9 bases from J, leaving 5 bases between. The donors were in the approximately 120-subject validation cohort, distinct from the roughly 720-subject first cohort. The sample taken for sequencing was PBMCs. This TCR came from a young woman in good health and CMV-seronegative. The V gene is TRBV28, the J gene TRBJ1-5, with unresolved D. This CDR3 reads CASSLNLPQHF. The CDR3 DNA sequence: TGTGCCAGCAGTTTAAACTTGCCCCAGCATTTT.